The entry below gives a single TCR beta chain sequence along with its context. Its antigen remains unidentified. The data derive from a study of Graves' ophthalmopathy and Graves' hyperthyroidism. Looking at the study overall: Peripheral blood samples were taken at initial diagnosis, before any treatment. Study-level results: A model of 13 signatures distinguished ophthalmopathy from stable hyperthyroidism at around 90% sensitivity and approximately 81% specificity. The authors also found most expanded thyroid clonotypes above 0.001 frequency in blood.

CDR3 size: 14 residues. The V end lost 6 bases, the J end lost 4 bases, and 15 bases lay between the germline ends. Looked up from germline, CDR1 is SGHTA and CDR2 is FQGNSA. Amplifying from RNA transcripts, the study obtained TCR beta CDR3 regions. HTBI primers were used in a first-round RT-PCR, which preceded a second-round multiplex PCR. MiXCR, run by TCRdb on the multiplex PCR reads, gives a single entry per CDR3 protein. The sample includes about 700,000 distinct CDR3 sequences, about two fifths of them seen just once. V gene TRBV7-2 combines with J gene TRBJ2-5; unclear D gene. The sequencing input was peripheral blood. This receptor was obtained from an adult man with Graves' ophthalmopathy. CDR3 loop: CASRYINSIETQYF. The CDR3 bases are TGTGCCAGCAGATACATTAACAGTATAGAGACCCAGTACTTC.